A single sample is the source of the 31 T cell receptor beta chains below, sequenced in a study of OX40 agonist ivuxolimab in advanced cancers. The table came from immunoSEQ multiplex PCR; TCRdb's copy has only in-frame clones and leaves some out. The top ten hold 0.27% of the sample, which has about 120,000 clones, roughly nine tenths seen once. This material consisted of CD4+ or CD8+ T cells sorted from blood, taken in a trial of the OX40 agonist ivuxolimab. The receptors stem from an adult with an advanced solid tumor such as melanoma, head and neck, liver or kidney cancer.

The CDR3 nucleotides read TGTGCCAGCAGTACGGGGGGGCCGTCAGAGACCCAGTACTTC. It encodes CASSTGGPSETQYF. The chain couples TRBV6-6 to TRBJ2-5; 8 nucleotides match TRBD2. Germline CDR1 and CDR2: MNHNY and SVGAGI (reference sequence). V was clipped by 5 bases and J by 4 bases; unmatched bases: 6. This CDR3 has 14 amino acids.

The rearrangement links TRBV6-5 to TRBJ2-7, with 8 bases identical to TRBD1. With 5 bases clipped from V and 5 bases from J, the junction kept 5 bases outside the gene matches. This CDR3 spans 13 amino acids. Germline CDR1 and CDR2: MNHEY and SVGAGI. The CDR3 sequence is CASSDGQGDEQYF. The CDR3 DNA is TGTGCCAGCAGTGACGGACAGGGCGACGAGCAGTACTTC.

This clone was observed a single time. This chain uses TRBV7-2 with TRBJ2-5, with D hard to call. V was trimmed by 3 bases and J by 1 base, leaving 6 bases between them. The CDR3 has 13 amino acids. Germline loops: CDR1 SGHTA, CDR2 FQGNSA. The DNA of the CDR3 is TGTGCCAGCAGCTTCCAGGTCCAAGAGACCCAGTACTTC. Its protein is CASSFQVQETQYF.

In DNA, the CDR3 is TGCAGCGTCGGTACAGGGGCTAGAAACACCATATATTTT. This gives the protein CSVGTGARNTIYF. The V gene is TRBV29-1, the J gene TRBJ1-3; 7 positions agree with TRBD1. V was clipped by 6 bases and J by 5 bases; unmatched bases: 7. The CDR3 is 13 residues long. Germline lookup yields CDR1 SQVTM and CDR2 ANQGSEA.

This chain uses TRBV19 with TRBJ2-5; possibly TRBD1 or TRBD2 for D (6 bases each). This CDR3 is 14 amino acids long. The V gene's germline CDR1 is LNHDA and CDR2 SQIVND (reference sequence). V was clipped by 6 bases and J by 5 bases, with 16 bases between them. This chain's CDR3 is CASSRGQGLETQYF. CDR3 nucleotide sequence: TGTGCCAGTAGCCGGGGGCAAGGGCTTGAGACCCAGTACTTC.

CDR3 sequence: CARGGTGGLSGNTIYF. The CDR3 DNA follows: TGCGCCAGGGGGGGCACAGGGGGTTTATCTGGAAACACCATATATTTT. The chain is built from TRBV10-1 and TRBJ1-3; 8 bases line up with TRBD1. The CDR3 runs to 16 residues. After removal of 9 bases from V and 1 base from J, the junction contained 11 bases not matched to a gene. From germline, CDR1 is WNHNN and CDR2 SYGVQD (reference sequence).

This chain connects TRBV10-1 to TRBJ1-1, with D hard to call. Trimming took 9 bases from V and 6 from J, leaving 2 bases between them. The V gene's germline CDR1 is WNHNN and CDR2 SYGVQD (reference sequence). CDR3 length equals 8 residues. The CDR3 nucleotides read TGCGCCAGGGCTGAAGCTTTCTTT. Protein: CARAEAFF.

This clone was recorded a few times. The CDR3, as DNA: TGTGCCAGCAGCCCCGACAGGGGGGAGGGCTACACCTTC. Its translation is CASSPDRGEGYTF. The rearrangement links TRBV7-3 to TRBJ1-2, with 9 bases lining up with TRBD1. The germline V gene encodes CDR1 SGHTA and CDR2 FQGTGA. This CDR3 spans 13 amino acids. J gave up 8 bases and V 5 bases, and 6 bases lay outside the gene matches.

The V and J genes are TRBV25-1 and TRBJ1-5; tentative D call: TRBD1 (5 bases). Germline-derived CDR1 and CDR2 are MGHDK and SYGVNS. CDR3 length: 14 amino acids. V was shortened by 5 bases and J by 5 bases, with 13 bases between the two germline ends. In DNA, the CDR3 is TGTGCCAGCAGTCATTGGGGGGAACATCAGCCCCAGCATTTT. Translated, it gives CASSHWGEHQPQHF.

In its sample, this clone was seen once. The chain joins TRBV4-1 to TRBJ2-1, with TRBD2 matching 13 bases. CDR1 and CDR2 from the germline V gene are MGHRA and YSYEKL. The CDR3 extends over 17 amino acids. V lost 1 base to trimming and J lost 7 bases; unmatched junction nucleotides: 7. This CDR3 reads CASSQGQLAGGPNEQFF. Here the CDR3 DNA reads TGCGCCAGCAGCCAAGGTCAACTAGCGGGGGGGCCGAATGAGCAGTTCTTC.

This clone was counted a few times. This sequence joins TRBV19 and TRBJ1-6, with D uncertain. Germline assignment: CDR1 LNHDA and CDR2 SQIVND (reference sequence). The germline V and J ends were trimmed by 7 bases and 5 bases, with 9 bases remaining between them. The CDR3 has 13 residues. This chain's CDR3 is CASKPVNNSPLHF. As DNA, the CDR3 is TGTGCCAGTAAGCCAGTAAATAATTCACCCCTCCACTTT.

This chain uses TRBV7-2 with TRBJ1-6, with 7 bases that match TRBD1. Germline V lookup: CDR1 SGHTA, CDR2 FQGNSA. The CDR3 totals 16 residues. The trim removed 5 bases at V and 10 bases at J, leaving 14 bases unmatched. CDR3 in DNA: TGTGCCAGCAGCCTAGGTGGGACAGAGGTGGACTCACCCCTCCACTTT. It encodes CASSLGGTEVDSPLHF.

CDR3 coding DNA: TGTGCCAGCAGCTTAAAGCGCGACGGGACCAACTATGGCTACACCTTC. This codes for CASSLKRDGTNYGYTF. The J gene is TRBJ1-2, the V gene TRBV7-2; tentatively, D is TRBD1 (5 bases). This CDR3 has 16 residues. Trimming removed 2 bases at V and 2 bases at J, with 15 bases between. Germline assignment: CDR1 SGHTA and CDR2 FQGNSA.

V and J are TRBV7-6 and TRBJ2-1; a weak D match, TRBD2 (5 bases). V dropped 5 bases and J dropped 3 bases, with 14 bases sitting between them. The CDR3 is 15 residues long. Germline CDR1 reads SGHVS; CDR2 reads FNYEAQ. The CDR3 DNA follows: TGTGCCAGCAGCCCTGGACTTCCCCTCTACAATGAGCAGTTCTTC. This translates into CASSPGLPLYNEQFF.

This clone has a single count. V and J are TRBV9 and TRBJ1-1, with D hard to call. The germline V gene encodes CDR1 SGDLS and CDR2 YYNGEE. The CDR3 covers 16 residues. The V and J ends lost 0 bases and 0 bases respectively, with 12 bases between them. The CDR3 coding sequence is TGTGCCAGCAGCGTAGACGTGGAAACGGTGAACACTGAAGCTTTCTTT. Translated, it gives CASSVDVETVNTEAFF.

CDR3 DNA: TGCGCCAGCAGCCAGACCCCAGGACAGGGAAAGTACTTC. It codes for CASSQTPGQGKYF. The chain uses TRBV4-1 and TRBJ2-7, with 8 positions matching TRBD1. The germline V gene has CDR1 MGHRA and CDR2 YSYEKL. This CDR3 has 13 amino acids. J lost 11 bases, V lost 3 bases, and 9 bases had no gene match.

In its sample, this clone was seen a few times. The chain is built from TRBV19 and TRBJ1-5; D remains ambiguous. This CDR3 comprises 14 residues. Germline values: CDR1 LNHDA, CDR2 SQIVND (reference sequence). V was cut by 6 bases and J by 2 bases, with 11 bases left in between. For the CDR3, the DNA is TGTGCCAGTAGGGGGAGAATGGGCAATCAGCCCCAGCATTTT. Translated: CASRGRMGNQPQHF.

This chain links TRBV18 with TRBJ2-7, with TRBD1 identical over 10 bases. The V gene end was trimmed by 2 bases and the J gene end by 5 bases; junction bases not matched to a gene: 3. CDR3 size: 14 residues. CDR1 is KGHSH, CDR2 LQKENI, per germline. The CDR3 sequence: CASSPGTGEHEQYF. CDR3 coding DNA: TGTGCCAGCTCACCAGGGACAGGGGAACACGAGCAGTACTTC.

Comments on this clone: The sample carries other DNA sequences with the same CDR3. V usage is TRBV7-2 and J usage is TRBJ2-5; TRBD1 is a possible D gene (5 bases). The CDR3 contains 13 residues. Trimming removed 5 bases at V and 3 bases at J, with 10 bases between. Per germline, CDR1 SGHTA and CDR2 FQGNSA. The CDR3 sequence: CASSLAREETQYF. In nucleotides, the CDR3 is TGTGCCAGCAGCCTGGCCAGGGAAGAGACCCAGTACTTC.

The V gene is TRBV7-9, the J gene TRBJ1-1; D is undetermined. Trimming took 2 bases from V and 3 from J, leaving 16 bases between them. Germline V CDR1 and CDR2: SEHNR, FQNEAQ (reference sequence). The length of the CDR3 is 16 residues. This chain's CDR3 is CASSLPRKEKHTEAFF. For the CDR3, the DNA is TGTGCCAGCAGCTTACCCAGAAAGGAGAAACACACTGAAGCTTTCTTT.

This CDR3 reads CASSPGGSGNTIYF. The CDR3 nucleotides are TGTGCCAGCAGCCCCGGTGGCTCTGGAAACACCATATATTTT. The gene calls are TRBV7-2 and TRBJ1-3; D uncertain. The CDR3 has 14 amino acids. Germline V gives CDR1 SGHTA, CDR2 FQGNSA. V was clipped by 5 bases and J by 0 bases, with 8 bases between them. The complete variable domain, with remaining parts taken from reference TRBV7-2 and TRBJ1-3, reads GAGVSQSPSNKVTEKGKDVELRCDPISGHTALYWYRQSLGQGLEFLIYFQGNSAPDKSGLPSDRFSAERTGGSVSTLTIQRTQQEDSAVYLCASSPGGSGNTIYFGEGSWLTVV.

This rearrangement joins TRBV2 to TRBJ2-7; a possible D gene is TRBD1 (6 bases). From germline, CDR1 is SNHLY and CDR2 FYNNEI. Deletions cut 10 bases from V and 6 bases from J, with 13 bases between. The length of the CDR3 is 11 residues. The DNA of the CDR3 is TGTGCCACCCGGGACAACGGCGAGCAGTACTTC. Translation: CATRDNGEQYF. The full variable domain, completed using reference TRBV2 and TRBJ2-7, is EPEVTQTPSHQVTQMGQEVILRCVPISNHLYFYWYRQILGQKVEFLVSFYNNEISEKSEIFDDQFSVERPDGSNFTLKIRSTKLEDSAMYFCATRDNGEQYFGPGTRLTVT.

V and J are TRBV19 and TRBJ2-6; 7 nucleotides match TRBD2. The CDR3 runs to 19 residues. Germline assignment: CDR1 LNHDA and CDR2 SQIVND (reference sequence). Trimming removed 5 bases from V and 2 bases from J; junction bases left unmatched: 15. In DNA, the CDR3 is TGTGCCAGTAGTGCACGGGCGGGAGTCCCGCTCACTGGGGCCAACGTCCTGACTTTC. It specifies CASSARAGVPLTGANVLTF.

This clone was found a few times. The chain combines TRBV9 with TRBJ2-2, with D perhaps TRBD1 (6 bases). Germline V lookup: CDR1 SGDLS, CDR2 YYNGEE. The CDR3 totals 15 residues. Between the trimmed V and J ends, which lost 1 base and 5 bases, there was a span of 12 bases. This chain's CDR3 is CASSVRQVPTGELFF. The CDR3 DNA sequence: TGTGCCAGCAGCGTAAGACAGGTCCCTACCGGGGAGCTGTTTTTT.

J is TRBJ2-1 and V is TRBV11-3; 11 bases fit TRBD2. V shed 1 base, J shed 9 bases, and the junction held 5 bases outside the gene matches. This CDR3 region has 15 residues. CDR1 is SGHNT and CDR2 is YENEEA in the germline V gene. The CDR3 reads CASSLGLAGRVEQFF. CDR3 nucleotide sequence: TGTGCCAGCAGCTTAGGACTAGCGGGGCGGGTTGAGCAGTTCTTC.

The CDR3 DNA reads TGTGCCAGCAGCTTACAGTACCAAGAGACCCAGTACTTC. Protein product: CASSLQYQETQYF. This chain joins TRBV7-2 and TRBJ2-5; D ambiguous. Germline CDR1 reads SGHTA; CDR2 reads FQGNSA. There are 13 residues in the CDR3. The ends were cut back, 2 bases at V and 0 bases at J, with 4 bases in the middle.

In its sample, this clone was seen a few times. A read error may produce the germline difference seen at one junction end. The chain has TRBV4-1 and TRBJ1-1; 9 bases are shared with TRBD1. This CDR3 spans 15 amino acids. Germline CDR1 reads MGHRA; CDR2 reads YSYEKL. In DNA, the CDR3 is TGCGCCAGCAGACAAGGGGACAGGGCGAACACTGAAGCTTTCTTT. Translation gives CASRQGDRANTEAFF.

V gene TRBV7-4 combines with J gene TRBJ1-2; perhaps TRBD1 as D (5 bases). Deletions cut 0 bases from V and 4 bases from J, with 12 bases between. The CDR3 is made up of 15 amino acids. CDR1 SGHVT and CDR2 SQSDAQ come from the germline V gene. CDR3 nucleotides: TGTGCCAGCAGCTTAGCGACAGACCCGATCTATGGCTACACCTTC. Translated: CASSLATDPIYGYTF.

This clone has a single count. The chain carries TRBV11-2 and TRBJ1-1, with D possibly TRBD1 on 5 matching bases. The CDR3 is 14 residues long. Trimming shortened V by 1 base and J by 10 bases, and 16 bases separated the two germline ends. The germline gives CDR1 SGHAT, CDR2 FQNNGV. Here the CDR3 DNA reads TGTGCCAGCAGCTTAGTCGGGGACGGGGTCGGAGCTTTCTTT. Encoded protein: CASSLVGDGVGAFF.

The chain uses TRBV7-8 and TRBJ1-1, with 10 bases that match TRBD1. The J segment lost 5 bases and the V segment lost 3 bases, leaving 9 bases of the junction unmatched. There are 16 residues in the CDR3. Germline values: CDR1 SGHVS, CDR2 FQNEAQ. The CDR3 bases are TGTGCCAGCAGCTTCGGGACAGGGGAGGTGAGGACTGAAGCTTTCTTT. Protein sequence: CASSFGTGEVRTEAFF.

The chain employs TRBV6-1 and TRBJ1-5, with 7 positions matching TRBD1. Germline trimming cut 8 bases from V and 6 bases from J; bases unmatched to any gene: 7. The CDR3 contains 13 residues. The germline gives CDR1 MNHNS, CDR2 SASEGT. CDR3 sequence (DNA): TGTGCCAGCTTAGACAGGGTAGGTCAGCCCCAGCATTTT. Its translation: CASLDRVGQPQHF.